This is a list of T cell receptor beta chains from one sample in a study of T cell responses to AZD1222 COVID-19 vaccine. Method: immunoSEQ multiplex PCR; TCRdb's copy keeps in-frame clones and lacks some. Of about 140,000 clones listed, 80% to 95% are singletons. The sample consisted of peripheral blood, taken on day 0 of AZD1222 vaccination. The receptors stem from an adult in good health. The CDR3 runs from the conserved cysteine through the conserved F or W. The order of the fields is clone size, J gene, D gene, V gene, CDR3 DNA, CDR3 protein. The D gene is left open where the match is weak. Clone size is given for some rows only: seen once, a few or many times, or a class if the clone is expanded.

size: -
J: TRBJ2-1
D: -
V: TRBV28
DNA: TGTGCCAGCCAGTTGGGCAGGGGTAACGATGAGCAGTTCTTC
CDR3: CASQLGRGNDEQFF

size: -
J: TRBJ2-7
D: TRBD1
V: TRBV5-1
DNA: TGCGCCAGCAGCCAACAGGGGTTGGGTCCCTACGAGCAGTACTTC
CDR3: CASSQQGLGPYEQYF

size: -
J: TRBJ2-1
D: -
V: TRBV2
DNA: TGTGCCAGCAGGGCGGTTGGCAGGGGACAATACAATGAGCAGTTCTTC
CDR3: CASRAVGRGQYNEQFF

size: once
J: TRBJ2-7
D: TRBD1
V: TRBV19
DNA: TGTGCCAGTAGTGCAACAGGGGGGTCCTACGAGCAGTACTTC
CDR3: CASSATGGSYEQYF

size: -
J: TRBJ1-1
D: -
V: TRBV5-4
DNA: TGTGCCAGCAGCTCGGGGGGTACAATCCCCGACGTAGGAGCTTTCTTT
CDR3: CASSSGGTIPDVGAFF

size: -
J: TRBJ1-3
D: -
V: TRBV18
DNA: TGTGCCAGCTCAACCTCGCAAGGGTACTCTGGAAACACCATATATTTT
CDR3: CASSTSQGYSGNTIYF

size: -
J: TRBJ2-7
D: -
V: TRBV5-6
DNA: TGTGCCAGCAGCTTGGAACTAGTGGGGGAGCAGTACTTC
CDR3: CASSLELVGEQYF

size: -
J: TRBJ2-2
D: -
V: TRBV7-8
DNA: TGTGCCAGCAGCTTTCTAGCGTCCACCGGGGAGCTGTTTTTT
CDR3: CASSFLASTGELFF

size: -
J: TRBJ1-1
D: -
V: TRBV28
DNA: TGTGCCAGCAGTCCTCCGGGACTGCCGATGGGCACTGAAGCTTTCTTT
CDR3: CASSPPGLPMGTEAFF

size: -
J: TRBJ2-6
D: -
V: TRBV6-2/TRBV6-3
DNA: TGTGCCAGCAGTTCCCGTGCATCTGGGGCCAACGTCCTGACTTTC
CDR3: CASSSRASGANVLTF

size: few
J: TRBJ2-2
D: -
V: TRBV7-2
DNA: TGTGCCAGCAGCTTTTGGAACCCCGGGGAGCTGTTTTTT
CDR3: CASSFWNPGELFF

size: -
J: TRBJ2-7
D: TRBD1
V: TRBV10-3
DNA: TGTGCCACGACCTTTGACAGGGGTGAGCAGTACTTC
CDR3: CATTFDRGEQYF

size: -
J: TRBJ1-2
D: TRBD1
V: TRBV24-1
DNA: TGTGCCACCACCCCCCCGGGACAGCACTATGGCTACACCTTC
CDR3: CATTPPGQHYGYTF

size: few
J: TRBJ2-7
D: -
V: TRBV6-5
DNA: TGTGCCAGCAGTTACGGGGGAACCCCGAGGGAGCAGTACTTC
CDR3: CASSYGGTPREQYF

size: -
J: TRBJ1-1
D: -
V: TRBV20-1
DNA: TGCAGTGCTAGTTGGCCTAACCCGTTT
CDR3: CSASWPNPF

size: -
J: TRBJ2-7
D: -
V: TRBV11-2
DNA: TGTGCCAGCAGCTCAGGTGTTGGCAGGACCTACGAGCAGTACTTC
CDR3: CASSSGVGRTYEQYF

size: -
J: TRBJ2-1
D: -
V: TRBV7-8
DNA: TGTGCCAGCAGCCTTATTACTGCAGGGCGCGAGCAGTTCTTC
CDR3: CASSLITAGREQFF

size: -
J: TRBJ1-4
D: -
V: TRBV19
DNA: TGTGCCAGTAGTATTTCCGCAGCAACTAATGAAAAACTGTTTTTT
CDR3: CASSISAATNEKLFF

size: -
J: TRBJ2-7
D: TRBD1
V: TRBV11-2
DNA: TGTGCCAGCAGTGTAACCGGGACAGGGGGCGAGCAGTACTTC
CDR3: CASSVTGTGGEQYF

size: -
J: TRBJ2-7
D: -
V: TRBV5-4
DNA: TGTGCCAGCAGCTTGGGCTCCTCTACCTACGAGCAGTACTTC
CDR3: CASSLGSSTYEQYF

size: -
J: TRBJ1-1
D: -
V: TRBV19
DNA: TGTGCCAGTTGGGACGTCGGCATGAACACTGAAGCTTTCTTT
CDR3: CASWDVGMNTEAFF

size: -
J: TRBJ1-2
D: -
V: TRBV3-1/TRBV3-2
DNA: TGTGCCAGCAGCCAAGGGGGCTTGGTTGAGGGGGACTATGGCTACACCTTC
CDR3: CASSQGGLVEGDYGYTF

size: few
J: TRBJ1-6
D: -
V: TRBV14
DNA: TGTGCCAGCAGCATCCTGGTACAACCTAATTCACCCCTCCACTTT
CDR3: CASSILVQPNSPLHF

size: -
J: TRBJ2-3
D: TRBD2
V: TRBV4-1
DNA: TGCGCCAGCAGCCAAAGGGGTCAAGCCGGGGGGACCACAGATACGCAGTATTTT
CDR3: CASSQRGQAGGTTDTQYF

size: once
J: TRBJ2-5
D: TRBD1
V: TRBV10-3
DNA: TGTGCCATCAGTGAGTCCGGACAGGGGATGCAAGAGACCCAGTACTTC
CDR3: CAISESGQGMQETQYF

size: -
J: TRBJ1-2
D: -
V: TRBV18
DNA: TGTGCCAGCTCACCAGGGAAGGGAATCGACTATGGCTACACCTTC
CDR3: CASSPGKGIDYGYTF

size: -
J: TRBJ2-2
D: TRBD1
V: TRBV7-9
DNA: TGTGCCAGCAGCGCACTGGACAGGGCCGGGGAGCTGTTTTTT
CDR3: CASSALDRAGELFF

size: once
J: TRBJ1-1
D: -
V: TRBV19
DNA: TGTGCCAGTAGCAGTATGAACACTGAAGCTTTCTTT
CDR3: CASSSMNTEAFF